This T cell receptor (beta chain) was identified during a study of blood T cell repertoires in COVID-19. The overall study: Acute and convalescent COVID-19 samples came from the United States, Italy and Spain. Sample material is recorded as cDNA or gDNA derived from T cells, B-cell-depleted T cells, or PBMCs.

Source study methods: Cell counts per sample came from amplifying reference gene primers. Repertoires were generated with immunoSEQ multiplex PCR, while TCRdb's copy carries only in-frame clones and drops some. That table furnishes V, J and clone size, whereas the DNA furnished D and trimming. This repertoire shows a few hundred thousand clones, roughly 87% found once; its top ten account for roughly 2.3%. CDR3 size: 13 residues. Germline V CDR1 and CDR2: MNHEY, SMNVEV (reference sequence). Deletions cut 5 bases from V and 3 bases from J, with 11 bases between. The chain links TRBV27 to TRBJ2-7; tentative D call: TRBD1 (7 bases). The material sequenced was peripheral blood. This clonotype originated in a man between 18 and 35 years old with active or convalescent COVID-19. The CDR3 DNA reads as TGTGCCAGCAGTCCCCAGGGGGGCTACGAGCAGTACTTC. It specifies CASSPQGGYEQYF.